One and the same sample provided the 13 T cell receptor beta chains below, sequenced in a study of blood T cell repertoires in COVID-19. TCRdb's copy holds only in-frame clones and misses some; the assay was immunoSEQ multiplex PCR. Among 170,000 or so clones listed, approximately 81% were seen once. Sequenced input: peripheral blood. These receptors were obtained from a man younger than 35 with active or convalescent COVID-19.

The chain joins TRBV14 to TRBJ2-2; TRBD1 matches at 9 bases. This CDR3 region has 17 residues. CDR1 SGHDN and CDR2 FVKESK come from the germline V gene. J gave up 4 bases and V 1 base, and 7 bases lay outside the gene matches. The CDR3 bases are TGTGCCAGCAGCCAAGGAACCCTGACAGGGGGCACCGGGGAGCTGTTTTTT. Protein sequence: CASSQGTLTGGTGELFF.

This chain connects TRBV7-6 to TRBJ2-1; 9 bases match TRBD2. J gave up 5 bases and V 2 bases, and 4 bases lay outside the gene matches. Germline V gives CDR1 SGHVS, CDR2 FNYEAQ. The CDR3 length is 15 residues. The CDR3 DNA sequence: TGTGCCAGCAGCTTAATTAGCGGGAGCAACAATGAGCAGTTCTTC. Encoded protein: CASSLISGSNNEQFF. The full variable domain, with the rest looked up from reference TRBV7-6 and TRBJ2-1, is GAGVSQSPRYKVTKRGQDVALRCDPISGHVSLYWYRQALGQGPEFLTYFNYEAQQDKSGLPNDRFSAERPEGSISTLTIQRTEQRDSAMYRCASSLISGSNNEQFFGPGTRLTVL.

This rearrangement joins TRBV5-1 to TRBJ1-5; D is perhaps TRBD1 (6 bases). Per germline, CDR1 SGHRS and CDR2 YFSETQ. V was shortened by 3 bases and J by 7 bases, with 11 bases between the two germline ends. The CDR3 runs to 13 residues. The CDR3 loop is CASSSSGGQPQHF. The CDR3, as DNA: TGCGCCAGCAGCTCCTCTGGGGGCCAGCCCCAGCATTTT.

Note on this clone: An end of the junction does not agree with germline; a read error may underlie this. This rearrangement joins TRBV6-1 to TRBJ1-2; 7 nucleotides agree with TRBD1. This CDR3 comprises 13 residues. The germline gives CDR1 MNHNS, CDR2 SASEGT. The CDR3: CASREDRAYGYTF. CDR3 bases: TGTGCCAGCAGAGAAGACAGGGCCTATGGCTACACCTTC.

The chain combines TRBV5-8 with TRBJ2-2; a possible D gene is TRBD2 (5 bases). V gave up 3 bases and J gave up 0 bases, with 12 bases separating them. The CDR3 contains 16 residues. CDR1 SGHTS and CDR2 YDEGEE come from the germline V gene. CDR3 sequence reads: CASSYNPGTNTGELFF. CDR3 DNA: TGTGCCAGCAGCTACAACCCCGGGACGAACACCGGGGAGCTGTTTTTT.

The chain couples TRBV29-1 to TRBJ2-4; 13 bases line up with TRBD2. Germline V gene sequence: CDR1 SQVTM, CDR2 ANQGSEA. The CDR3 loop spans 16 amino acids. V gave up 1 base and J gave up 7 bases; unmatched junction bases: 7. Here the CDR3 reads CSVEGTGTSGMNIQYF. CDR3 bases: TGCAGCGTTGAAGGGACCGGGACTAGCGGGATGAACATTCAGTACTTC.

The V and J genes are TRBV6-5 and TRBJ2-2, with TRBD2 as a possible D gene (5 bases). This CDR3 comprises 15 residues. The V end lost 7 bases, the J end lost 5 bases, and 17 bases lay between the germline ends. Germline values: CDR1 MNHEY, CDR2 SVGAGI. The CDR3 loop reads CASTGLDTGTGELFF. For the CDR3, the DNA is TGTGCCAGCACCGGACTTGACACCGGAACCGGGGAGCTGTTTTTT.

The chain is built from TRBV27 and TRBJ2-1; D possibly corresponds to TRBD2 (7 bases). Trimming left V 2 bases short and J 2 bases short, with 10 bases between. The CDR3 runs 15 residues. Germline V lookup: CDR1 MNHEY, CDR2 SMNVEV (reference sequence). Written as DNA, the CDR3 is TGTGCCAGCAGTTTAGGGGGGGGGCCCTACAATGAGCAGTTCTTC. As protein: CASSLGGGPYNEQFF.

The chain links TRBV11-2 to TRBJ2-2, with 13 nucleotides matching TRBD2. The CDR3 has 16 residues. V lost 5 bases to trimming and J lost 5 bases; unmatched junction nucleotides: 5. CDR1 and CDR2 from the germline V gene are SGHAT and FQNNGV. CDR3 residues: CASSETSGRATGELFF. CDR3 nucleotides: TGTGCCAGCAGCGAAACTAGCGGGAGGGCAACCGGGGAGCTGTTTTTT.

The rearrangement joins TRBV21-1 to TRBJ1-5; the D call in the table, TRBD1, was not verified against the DNA. TRBV21-1 is annotated as a pseudogene. This CDR3 contains 16 residues. The CDR3 sequence: CASSKLTGVPNQPQHF. CDR3 nucleotide sequence: TGTGCCAGCAGCAAACTCACAGGGGTCCCCAATCAGCCCCAGCATTTT.

On this clone itself: The junction does not match germline at one end; this may be a read error. This chain uses TRBV7-7 with TRBJ2-7; TRBD1 agrees at 7 bases. Per germline, CDR1 SSHAT and CDR2 FNYEAQ (reference sequence). The CDR3 is 15 amino acids. The CDR3 loop is CASSLETGTAYEQYF. Here the CDR3 DNA reads TGTGCTAGCAGCTTGGAAACCGGGACAGCCTACGAGCAGTACTTC. Complete variable domain (other parts from reference TRBV7-7 and TRBJ2-7): GAGVSQSPRYKVTKRGQDVTLRCDPISSHATLYWYQQALGQGPEFLTYFNYEAQPDKSGLPSDRFSAERPEGSISTLTIQRTEQRDSAMYRCASSLETGTAYEQYFGPGTRLTVT.

The chain employs TRBV7-6 and TRBJ2-3; TRBD2 is a possible D gene (5 bases). Trimming stripped 2 bases from V and 3 bases from J, with 9 bases between. Per the germline V gene, CDR1 is SGHVS and CDR2 is FNYEAQ. This CDR3 has 14 amino acids. The CDR3 sequence: CASSLTGETDTQYF. Here the CDR3 DNA reads TGTGCCAGCAGCTTAACCGGGGAAACAGATACGCAGTATTTT.

Many counts were recorded for this clone. The chain uses TRBV5-1 and TRBJ2-3, with TRBD2 matching 12 bases. The J segment lost 5 bases and the V segment lost 1 base, leaving 5 bases of the junction unmatched. This CDR3 has 16 residues. Germline CDR1 and CDR2: SGHRS and YFSETQ. CDR3 DNA: TGCGCCAGCAGCTTGCTAGCGGGGGGGCAAGGAGATACGCAGTATTTT. It is translated as CASSLLAGGQGDTQYF.